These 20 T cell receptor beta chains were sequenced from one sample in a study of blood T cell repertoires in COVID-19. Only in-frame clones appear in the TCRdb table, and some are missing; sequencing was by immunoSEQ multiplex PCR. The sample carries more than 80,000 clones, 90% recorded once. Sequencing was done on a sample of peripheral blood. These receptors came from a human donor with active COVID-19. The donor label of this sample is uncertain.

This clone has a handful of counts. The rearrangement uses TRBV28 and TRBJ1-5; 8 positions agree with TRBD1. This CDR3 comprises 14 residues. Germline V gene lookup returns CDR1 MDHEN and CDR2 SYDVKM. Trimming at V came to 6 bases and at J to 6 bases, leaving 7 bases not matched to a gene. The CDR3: CASRYDRGSQPQHF. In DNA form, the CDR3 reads TGTGCCAGCAGATACGACAGGGGAAGTCAGCCCCAGCATTTT.

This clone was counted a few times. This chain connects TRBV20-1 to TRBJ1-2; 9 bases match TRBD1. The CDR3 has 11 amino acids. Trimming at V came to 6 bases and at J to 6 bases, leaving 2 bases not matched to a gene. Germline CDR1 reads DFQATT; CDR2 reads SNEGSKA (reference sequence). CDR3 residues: CSAGQGNGYTF. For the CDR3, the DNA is TGCAGTGCCGGACAGGGGAATGGCTACACCTTC.

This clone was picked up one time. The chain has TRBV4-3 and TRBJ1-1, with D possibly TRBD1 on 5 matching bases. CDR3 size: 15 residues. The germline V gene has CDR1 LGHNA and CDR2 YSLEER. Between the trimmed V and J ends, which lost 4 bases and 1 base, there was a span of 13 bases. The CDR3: CASSPRGLRNTEAFF. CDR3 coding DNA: TGCGCCAGCAGCCCTAGGGGTCTTAGGAACACTGAAGCTTTCTTT.

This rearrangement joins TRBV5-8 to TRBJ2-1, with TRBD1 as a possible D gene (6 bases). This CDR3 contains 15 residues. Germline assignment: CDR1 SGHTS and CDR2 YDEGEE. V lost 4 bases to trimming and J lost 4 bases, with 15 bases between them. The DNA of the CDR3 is TGTGCCAGCAGCCCAGGACAGTTTCTTTACAATGAGCAGTTCTTC. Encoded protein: CASSPGQFLYNEQFF.

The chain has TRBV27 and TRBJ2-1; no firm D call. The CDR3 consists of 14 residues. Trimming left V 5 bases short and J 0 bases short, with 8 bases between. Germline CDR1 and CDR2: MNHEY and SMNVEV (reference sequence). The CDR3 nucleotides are TGTGCCAGCAGTCTAGAACTCTCCTACAATGAGCAGTTCTTC. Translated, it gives CASSLELSYNEQFF.

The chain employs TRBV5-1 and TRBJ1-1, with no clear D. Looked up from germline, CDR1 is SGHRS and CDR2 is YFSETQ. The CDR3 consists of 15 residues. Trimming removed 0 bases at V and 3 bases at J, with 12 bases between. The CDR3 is CASSLVVGRDTEAFF. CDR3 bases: TGCGCCAGCAGCTTGGTGGTAGGTCGGGACACTGAAGCTTTCTTT.

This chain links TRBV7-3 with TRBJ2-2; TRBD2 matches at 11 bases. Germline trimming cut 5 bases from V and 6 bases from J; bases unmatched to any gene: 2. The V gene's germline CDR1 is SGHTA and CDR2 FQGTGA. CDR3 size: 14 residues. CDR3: CASSRLAGSGELFF. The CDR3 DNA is TGTGCCAGCAGCCGACTAGCGGGGTCCGGGGAGCTGTTTTTT.

The DNA of the CDR3 is TGTGCCAGCTCACCACAGGGGTTAATTGAAGCTTTCTTT. Its protein product is CASSPQGLIEAFF. The rearrangement joins TRBV18 to TRBJ1-1, with D tentatively TRBD1 (5 bases). Germline loops: CDR1 KGHSH, CDR2 LQKENI. The length of the CDR3 is 13 residues. V was pared by 1 base and J by 7 bases, with 10 bases between.

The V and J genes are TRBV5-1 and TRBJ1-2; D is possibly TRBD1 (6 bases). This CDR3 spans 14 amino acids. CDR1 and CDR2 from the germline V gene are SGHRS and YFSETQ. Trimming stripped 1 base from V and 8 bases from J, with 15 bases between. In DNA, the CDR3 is TGCGCCAGCAGCTTGTCGTTGCAAGGGGGAGGCTACACCTTC. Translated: CASSLSLQGGGYTF.

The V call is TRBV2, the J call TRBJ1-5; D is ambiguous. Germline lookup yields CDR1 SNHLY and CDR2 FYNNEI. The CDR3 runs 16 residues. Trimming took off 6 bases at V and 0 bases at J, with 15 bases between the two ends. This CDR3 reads CASSEIPSDSNQPQHF. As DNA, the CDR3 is TGTGCCAGCAGCGAAATCCCCAGCGATAGCAATCAGCCCCAGCATTTT.

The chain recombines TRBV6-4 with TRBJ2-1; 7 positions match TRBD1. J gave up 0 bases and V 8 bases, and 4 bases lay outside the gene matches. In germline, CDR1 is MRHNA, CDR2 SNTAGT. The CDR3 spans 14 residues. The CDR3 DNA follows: TGTGCCAGCGATCGGGACAGCTCCTACAATGAGCAGTTCTTC. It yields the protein CASDRDSSYNEQFF.

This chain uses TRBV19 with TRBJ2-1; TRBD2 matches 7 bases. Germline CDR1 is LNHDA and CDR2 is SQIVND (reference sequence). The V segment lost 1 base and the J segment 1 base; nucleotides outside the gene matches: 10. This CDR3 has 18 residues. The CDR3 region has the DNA TGTGCCAGTAGTATAGGGGGCGGGGGTCTTCGGTCCTACAATGAGCAGTTCTTC. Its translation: CASSIGGGGLRSYNEQFF.

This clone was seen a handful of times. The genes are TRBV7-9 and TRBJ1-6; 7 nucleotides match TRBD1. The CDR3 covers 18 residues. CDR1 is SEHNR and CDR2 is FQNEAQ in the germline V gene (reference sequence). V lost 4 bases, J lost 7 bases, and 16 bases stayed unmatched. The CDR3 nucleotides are TGTGCCAGCAGCTCACGGGGCGTATCCGGGACAGAAAATTCACCCCTCCACTTT. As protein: CASSSRGVSGTENSPLHF.

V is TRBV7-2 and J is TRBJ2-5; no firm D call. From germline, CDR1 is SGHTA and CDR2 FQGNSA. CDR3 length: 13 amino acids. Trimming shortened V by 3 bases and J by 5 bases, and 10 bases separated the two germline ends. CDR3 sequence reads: CASSLANMETQYF. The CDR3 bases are TGTGCCAGCAGCTTGGCCAACATGGAGACCCAGTACTTC.

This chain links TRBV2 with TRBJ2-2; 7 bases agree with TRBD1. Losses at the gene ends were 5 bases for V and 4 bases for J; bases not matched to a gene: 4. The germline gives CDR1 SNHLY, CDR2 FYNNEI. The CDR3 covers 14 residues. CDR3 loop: CASSQTGFTGELFF. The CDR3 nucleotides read TGTGCCAGCAGTCAGACAGGGTTCACCGGGGAGCTGTTTTTT.

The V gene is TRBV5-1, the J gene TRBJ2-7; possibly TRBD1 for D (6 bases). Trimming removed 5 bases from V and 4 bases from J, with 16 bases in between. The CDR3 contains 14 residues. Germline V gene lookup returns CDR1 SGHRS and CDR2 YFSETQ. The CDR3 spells CASRTGTPLYEQYF. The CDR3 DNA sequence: TGCGCCAGCAGAACCGGGACACCTCTATACGAGCAGTACTTC.

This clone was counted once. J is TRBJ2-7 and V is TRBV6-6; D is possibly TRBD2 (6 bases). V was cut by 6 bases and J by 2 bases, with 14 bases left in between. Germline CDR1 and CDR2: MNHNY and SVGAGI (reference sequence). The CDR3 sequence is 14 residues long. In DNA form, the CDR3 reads TGTGCCAGCAGCGGGGTGGGGGGAACCTACGAGCAGTACTTC. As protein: CASSGVGGTYEQYF.

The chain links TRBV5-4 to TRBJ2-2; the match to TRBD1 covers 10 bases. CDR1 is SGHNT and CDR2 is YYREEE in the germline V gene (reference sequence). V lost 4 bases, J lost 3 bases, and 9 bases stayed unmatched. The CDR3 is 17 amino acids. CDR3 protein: CASSQGQGFGDTGELFF. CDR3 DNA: TGTGCCAGCAGCCAGGGACAGGGGTTCGGTGACACCGGGGAGCTGTTTTTT.

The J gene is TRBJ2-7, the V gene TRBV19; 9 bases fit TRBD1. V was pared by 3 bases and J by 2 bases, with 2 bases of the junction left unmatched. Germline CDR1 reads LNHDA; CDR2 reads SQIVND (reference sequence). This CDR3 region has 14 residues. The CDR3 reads CASSIGTGTYEQYF. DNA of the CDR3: TGTGCCAGTAGTATCGGGACAGGGACCTACGAGCAGTACTTC.

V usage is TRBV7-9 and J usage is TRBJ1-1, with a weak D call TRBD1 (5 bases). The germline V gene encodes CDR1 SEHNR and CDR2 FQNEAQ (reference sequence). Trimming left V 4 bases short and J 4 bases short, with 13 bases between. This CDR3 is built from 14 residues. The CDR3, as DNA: TGTGCCAGCAGCTCAAGTGTAGGGGTCACTGAAGCTTTCTTT. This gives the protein CASSSSVGVTEAFF.